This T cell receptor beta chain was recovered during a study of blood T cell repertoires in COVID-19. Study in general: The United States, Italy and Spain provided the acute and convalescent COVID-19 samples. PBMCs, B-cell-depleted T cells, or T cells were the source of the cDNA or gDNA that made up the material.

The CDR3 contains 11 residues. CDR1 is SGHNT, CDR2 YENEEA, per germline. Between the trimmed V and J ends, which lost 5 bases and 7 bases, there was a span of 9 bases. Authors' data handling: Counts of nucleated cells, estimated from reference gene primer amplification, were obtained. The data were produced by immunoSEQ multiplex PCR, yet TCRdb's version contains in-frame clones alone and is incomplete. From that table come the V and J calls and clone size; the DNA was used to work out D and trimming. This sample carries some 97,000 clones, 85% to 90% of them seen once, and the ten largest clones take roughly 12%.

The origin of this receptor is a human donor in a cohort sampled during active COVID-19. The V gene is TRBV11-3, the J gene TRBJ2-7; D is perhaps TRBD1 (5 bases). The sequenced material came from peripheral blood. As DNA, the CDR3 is TGTGCCAGCAGCATCGACAGAGAGCAGTACTTC. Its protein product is CASSIDREQYF. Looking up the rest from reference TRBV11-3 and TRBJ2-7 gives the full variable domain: EAGVVQSPRYKIIEKKQPVAFWCNPISGHNTLYWYLQNLGQGPELLIRYENEEAVDDSQLPKDRFSAERLKGVDSTLKIQPAELGDSAVYLCASSIDREQYFGPGTRLTVT.